The 28 T cell receptor beta chains in this list originate from one sample, sequenced in a study of blood T cells in healthy people across ages. Using a J-beta primer mix together with a sample-barcoded 5' primer, a second PCR was run for roughly 7 to 11 cycles. TCRdb re-called the 5' RACE reads through MiXCR, storing one row per CDR3 protein. The top ten hold about 30% of the sample, which has hundreds of thousands of distinct CDR3 sequences, about 43% seen once. Sample: blood. These receptor sequences come from a man older than 75 in good health.

The V gene is TRBV5-1, the J gene TRBJ1-1; D is uncertain. The CDR3 has 13 residues. The V and J ends lost 0 bases and 3 bases respectively, with 6 bases between them. Germline V CDR1 and CDR2: SGHRS, YFSETQ. The CDR3 sequence: CASSLVGYTEAFF. CDR3 coding DNA: TGCGCCAGCAGCTTGGTTGGTTACACTGAAGCTTTCTTT. Supplemented by reference TRBV5-1 and TRBJ1-1, the full variable domain reads KAGVTQTPRYLIKTRGQQVTLSCSPISGHRSVSWYQQTPGQGLQFLFEYFSETQRNKGNFPGRFSGRQFSNSRSEMNVSTLELGDSALYLCASSLVGYTEAFFGQGTRLTVV.

This sequence joins TRBV25-1 and TRBJ2-1, with 7 bases identical to TRBD1. This CDR3 is 15 amino acids long. The germline CDR1 and CDR2 sequences are MGHDK and SYGVNS. V shed 4 bases and J 7 bases; nucleotides not matched to a gene: 10. The CDR3 nucleotides read TGTGCCAGCAGTGCGACAGGGAACGGAAGGAATGAGCAGTTCTTC. Amino acids: CASSATGNGRNEQFF.

The chain combines TRBV27 with TRBJ2-1; 8 bases are shared with TRBD2. CDR1 MNHEY and CDR2 SMNVEV come from the germline V gene (reference sequence). The CDR3 covers 15 residues. With 5 bases clipped from V and 10 bases from J, the junction kept 13 bases outside the gene matches. The CDR3 nucleotides read TGTGCCAGCAGTCCAGGGCTAGCGGGTTCCCTCGAGCAGTTCTTC. Translation gives CASSPGLAGSLEQFF.

This sequence joins TRBV12-3 or TRBV12-4 and TRBJ1-5, with TRBD1 matching over 7 bases. This CDR3 region has 15 residues. V lost 6 bases, J lost 0 bases, and 5 bases stayed unmatched. In DNA form, the CDR3 reads TGTGCCAGCAGCCCGGACAGGCTTAGCAATCAGCCCCAGCATTTT. Amino acid sequence: CASSPDRLSNQPQHF.

The CDR3 DNA follows: TGTGCCGGGCGACTAGCGGGGAGCTCCTACGAGCAGTACTTC. This gives the protein CAGRLAGSSYEQYF. The chain recombines TRBV2 with TRBJ2-7; TRBD2 aligns across 11 bases. J was trimmed by 0 bases and V by 11 bases; bases with no gene match: 6. Germline V gene sequence: CDR1 SNHLY, CDR2 FYNNEI. The CDR3 runs to 14 residues. Variable domain in full (rest from reference TRBV2 and TRBJ2-7): EPEVTQTPSHQVTQMGQEVILRCVPISNHLYFYWYRQILGQKVEFLVSFYNNEISEKSEIFDDQFSVERPDGSNFTLKIRSTKLEDSAMYFCAGRLAGSSYEQYFGPGTRLTVT.

V is TRBV3-1 and J is TRBJ2-5, with unresolved D. Trimming shortened V by 4 bases and J by 1 base, and 7 bases separated the two germline ends. CDR1 is LGHDT, CDR2 YNNKEL, per germline (reference sequence). CDR3 length: 13 residues. The CDR3 DNA follows: TGTGCCAGCAGCCGCGCCGCCCAAGAGACCCAGTACTTC. Translated, it gives CASSRAAQETQYF.

This sequence joins TRBV2 and TRBJ2-5; 9 positions match TRBD1. This CDR3 region has 14 residues. Per germline, CDR1 SNHLY and CDR2 FYNNEI. With V trimmed by 7 bases and J by 4 bases, 7 bases remained unmatched. The CDR3 bases are TGTGCCAGCAATCAGGACAGGGGAAGAGAGACCCAGTACTTC. Translating gives CASNQDRGRETQYF.

The chain couples TRBV7-2 to TRBJ2-1, with D perhaps given as TRBD1 or TRBD2 (5 bases each). The CDR3 has 16 residues. The V end lost 1 base, the J end lost 1 base, and 11 bases lay between the germline ends. Germline V gives CDR1 SGHTA, CDR2 FQGNSA. CDR3 amino acids: CASSLDGTGSYNEQFF. Written as DNA, the CDR3 is TGTGCCAGCAGCTTAGATGGGACGGGGTCCTACAATGAGCAGTTCTTC.

This clonotype was seen a few times. The rearrangement joins TRBV7-2 to TRBJ2-7; TRBD1 matches 8 bases. Germline V gene lookup returns CDR1 SGHTA and CDR2 FQGNSA. The length of the CDR3 is 15 residues. J lost 3 bases, V lost 1 base, and 5 bases had no gene match. The CDR3 is CASSLVQGAYYEQYF. The CDR3 region has the DNA TGTGCCAGCAGCTTAGTCCAGGGGGCCTACTACGAGCAGTACTTC. Variable domain in full (rest from reference TRBV7-2 and TRBJ2-7): GAGVSQSPSNKVTEKGKDVELRCDPISGHTALYWYRQSLGQGLEFLIYFQGNSAPDKSGLPSDRFSAERTGGSVSTLTIQRTQQEDSAVYLCASSLVQGAYYEQYFGPGTRLTVT.

A few counts support this clonotype. The chain has TRBV20-1 and TRBJ2-3; the D is unclear. Germline V gene lookup returns CDR1 DFQATT and CDR2 SNEGSKA (reference sequence). The CDR3 runs 18 residues. V gave up 0 bases and J gave up 0 bases, with 19 bases separating them. The CDR3 protein is CSARDHLKDHPSTDTQYF. The CDR3 coding sequence is TGCAGTGCTAGAGATCACCTCAAGGACCATCCTAGCACAGATACGCAGTATTTT.

On this clonotype itself: This may be a read error, as it is one base from a much larger clone. The chain uses TRBV29-1 and TRBJ2-7, with D possibly being TRBD2 (5 bases). TRBJ2-5 explains the end of the DNA better; the J call may be wrong. The V gene's germline CDR1 is SQVTM and CDR2 ANQGSEA. This CDR3 region has 12 residues. DNA for the CDR3: TGCAGCGTTGACCTAGCCCACGAGACCCAGTACTTC. Protein product: CSVDLAHETQYF.

The sample holds one count of this clonotype. CDR3 nucleotide sequence: TGTGCCAGCAGCTTAAGTCCGGGGGCGGGAGAAGGCGATACGCAGTATTTT. It specifies CASSLSPGAGEGDTQYF. This chain links TRBV7-3 with TRBJ2-3; TRBD2 might be the D (7 bases). The ends were cut back, 1 base at V and 6 bases at J, with 20 bases in the middle. The CDR3 is made up of 17 amino acids. Per the germline V gene, CDR1 is SGHTA and CDR2 is FQGTGA.

This clonotype was observed a few times. The chain has TRBV7-2 and TRBJ1-2; D not resolved. With 0 bases removed from V and 5 bases from J, the gap between germline ends came to 4 bases. Looked up from germline, CDR1 is SGHTA and CDR2 is FQGNSA. The CDR3 is made up of 12 amino acids. The CDR3 loop reads CASSLAPYGYTF. CDR3 DNA: TGTGCCAGCAGCTTAGCTCCATATGGCTACACCTTC.

In this sample, this clonotype turned up a few times. The chain carries TRBV5-1 and TRBJ1-5; maybe TRBD1 (6 bases). Germline V gene lookup returns CDR1 SGHRS and CDR2 YFSETQ. The CDR3 length is 15 residues. V shed 4 bases and J shed 0 bases, with 11 bases lying between them. CDR3 nucleotide sequence: TGCGCCAGCAGCCCCCAGGACAGTAGCAATCAGCCCCAGCATTTT. Its translation is CASSPQDSSNQPQHF.

The chain carries TRBV6-5 and TRBJ2-4; 8 nucleotides line up with TRBD2. This CDR3 has 19 amino acids. Germline CDR1 is MNHEY and CDR2 is SVGAGI. V was pared by 2 bases and J by 0 bases, with 12 bases of the junction left unmatched. The CDR3 is CASSYQERDRGGAKNIQYF. DNA for the CDR3: TGTGCCAGCAGTTACCAGGAGCGGGACCGGGGGGGAGCCAAAAACATTCAGTACTTC.

CDR3: CASSYISWGPYNEQFF. In nucleotides, the CDR3 is TGTGCCAGCAGCTATATAAGCTGGGGGCCCTACAATGAGCAGTTCTTC. The chain has TRBV6-2 or TRBV6-3 and TRBJ2-1, with D tentatively TRBD1 (6 bases). The V end was cut by 6 bases, the J end by 2 bases, with 17 bases between. Germline-derived CDR1 and CDR2 are MNHEY and SVGEGT. CDR3 length: 16 residues.

This chain joins TRBV7-8 and TRBJ1-2; the D gene is possibly TRBD1 (5 bases). This CDR3 is 16 amino acids long. V lost 9 bases to trimming and J lost 3 bases, with 23 bases between them. Germline CDR1 reads SGHVS; CDR2 reads FQNEAQ. DNA for the CDR3: TGTGCCAGTACGGTAACAACGAGGGGAGCGGACTATGGCTACACCTTC. It encodes CASTVTTRGADYGYTF.

Note on this clonotype: A much larger clone sits a single nucleotide away, making a read error possible. This sequence joins TRBV6-2 or TRBV6-3 and TRBJ2-7; TRBD1 is a possible D gene (5 bases). The V and J ends lost 8 bases and 4 bases respectively, with 15 bases between them. Per germline, CDR1 MNHEY and CDR2 SVGEGT. The CDR3 runs to 13 residues. DNA of the CDR3: TGTGCCAGCCACTACGTGGGGCTTTACGAGCAGTACTTC. Translation gives CASHYVGLYEQYF.

The V gene is TRBV29-1, the J gene TRBJ2-7; unclear D gene. There are 13 residues in the CDR3. Trimming stripped 6 bases from V and 0 bases from J, with 12 bases between. Germline V gene lookup returns CDR1 SQVTM and CDR2 ANQGSEA. The DNA of the CDR3 is TGCAGCGTCGCTGATCTTAGCTCCTACGAGCAGTACTTC. Translating it yields CSVADLSSYEQYF.

This clonotype has only a few counts. J is TRBJ2-7 and V is TRBV7-2; a weak D match, TRBD2 (6 bases). The CDR3 is made up of 16 amino acids. CDR1 is SGHTA and CDR2 is FQGNSA in the germline V gene. The V gene lost 1 base and the J gene lost 0 bases, with 13 bases spanning the gap. The CDR3 coding sequence is TGTGCCAGCAGCTTAGGCTCGGGAGCCGGCTCCTACGAGCAGTACTTC. Amino acids: CASSLGSGAGSYEQYF.

As for this clonotype: This may come from a read error, since a much larger clone is one base off. This chain links TRBV20-1 with TRBJ2-5; possibly TRBD1 for D (5 bases). Near its end, the DNA agrees better with TRBJ2-1, so the J call may be wrong. The CDR3 sequence is 15 residues long. CDR1 DFQATT and CDR2 SNEGSKA come from the germline V gene (reference sequence). CDR3 in amino acids: CSARDGRTRQETQFF. The DNA for the CDR3 is TGCAGTGCTAGAGATGGTCGGACACGACAAGAGACCCAGTTCTTC.

The chain carries TRBV6-2 or TRBV6-3 and TRBJ1-5; TRBD1 matches at 7 bases. The germline V gene encodes CDR1 MNHEY and CDR2 SVGEGT. Germline trimming cut 5 bases from V and 0 bases from J; bases unmatched to any gene: 7. The CDR3 totals 16 residues. The CDR3 region is CASSRNRGNSNQPQHF. Here the CDR3 DNA reads TGTGCCAGCAGTCGTAACAGGGGCAATAGCAATCAGCCCCAGCATTTT.

On this clonotype itself: A read error is possible here, since a much larger clone lies one base away. This chain joins TRBV29-1 and TRBJ2-3; D gene uncertain. With 8 bases removed from V and 4 bases from J, the gap between germline ends came to 10 bases. The CDR3 covers 11 residues. The germline V gene has CDR1 SQVTM and CDR2 ANQGSEA. Written as DNA, the CDR3 is TGCAGCTCACGCACTTCAGATACGCAGTATTTT. Translated: CSSRTSDTQYF.

This clonotype was seen a few times. The chain carries TRBV27 and TRBJ2-1, with D perhaps TRBD1 or TRBD2 (6 bases each). Per the germline V gene, CDR1 is MNHEY and CDR2 is SMNVEV (reference sequence). This CDR3 region has 16 residues. V was clipped by 3 bases and J by 2 bases, with 14 bases between them. The CDR3 region is CASSFPYRGPYNEQFF. The CDR3 DNA reads as TGTGCCAGCAGTTTTCCGTATCGGGGGCCCTACAATGAGCAGTTCTTC.

The chain recombines TRBV6-6 with TRBJ1-4; D remains ambiguous. V dropped 10 bases and J dropped 0 bases, with 15 bases sitting between them. Germline V gene data show CDR1 as MNHNY and CDR2 as SVGAGI (reference sequence). The CDR3 is 15 residues long. The CDR3 loop is CATVSRAPTNEKLFF. For the CDR3, the DNA is TGTGCCACCGTCTCTAGGGCCCCAACTAATGAAAAACTGTTTTTT.

The chain recombines TRBV6-5 with TRBJ1-2; 7 bases fit TRBD1. CDR1 and CDR2 (germline): MNHEY, SVGAGI. The CDR3 is 15 residues long. V dropped 6 bases and J dropped 4; count of bases not matched to a gene: 11. Written as DNA, the CDR3 is TGTGCCAGCAGACACCCCCGACAGGGTGTCTATGGCTACACCTTC. This sequence encodes CASRHPRQGVYGYTF.

This clonotype was observed a few times. This rearrangement joins TRBV4-3 to TRBJ1-5, with 7 nucleotides matching TRBD1. J lost 6 bases, V lost 2 bases, and 7 bases had no gene match. The CDR3 runs 15 residues. From germline, CDR1 is LGHNA and CDR2 YSLEER. This CDR3 is CASSQHGQAGQPQHF. Written as DNA, the CDR3 is TGCGCCAGCAGCCAACACGGACAGGCAGGTCAGCCCCAGCATTTT.

This clonotype occurred a few times. V gene TRBV11-2 combines with J gene TRBJ1-5; D remains ambiguous. CDR3 length: 13 amino acids. Deletions cut 4 bases from V and 3 bases from J, with 7 bases between. The germline V gene encodes CDR1 SGHAT and CDR2 FQNNGV. For the CDR3, the DNA is TGTGCCAGCAGCTCCGGGGTCAATCAGCCCCAGCATTTT. It translates to CASSSGVNQPQHF. The complete variable domain, with remaining parts taken from reference TRBV11-2 and TRBJ1-5, reads EAGVAQSPRYKIIEKRQSVAFWCNPISGHATLYWYQQILGQGPKLLIQFQNNGVVDDSQLPKDRFSAERLKGVDSTLKIQPAKLEDSAVYLCASSSGVNQPQHFGDGTRLSIL.